One sample yielded the 23 T cell receptor beta chains listed below, sequenced in a study of T cell repertoires in cytomegalovirus infection. These receptors have no identified antigens. TCRdb passed the reads through MiXCR, listing each CDR3 protein once. The sample has a few hundred thousand distinct CDR3 sequences; around 40% are singletons. The material was cultured PBMCs, obtained from culture after CMV antigen stimulation. All receptors derive from a human donor in good health (CMV status not recorded). Some clones in this sample may be carry-over from other donors' samples.

This clonotype occurred once. J is TRBJ1-4 and V is TRBV3-1; D call uncertain. V was trimmed by 1 base and J by 6 bases, leaving 12 bases between them. Germline-derived CDR1 and CDR2 are LGHDT and YNNKEL (reference sequence). This CDR3 region has 15 residues. The CDR3: CASSQVGGEDEKLFF. DNA for the CDR3: TGTGCCAGCAGCCAAGTGGGAGGTGAGGATGAAAAACTGTTTTTT.

The chain recombines TRBV7-2 with TRBJ1-6; 7 bases match TRBD1. V trimming: 5 bases; J trimming: 9 bases; junction bases outside the gene matches: 13. The CDR3 is 16 residues long. Germline V gene lookup returns CDR1 SGHTA and CDR2 FQGNSA. This CDR3 is CASSPRGGQVASPLHF. As DNA, the CDR3 is TGTGCCAGCAGCCCCAGGGGGGGGCAGGTTGCTTCACCCCTCCACTTT.

As concerns this clonotype: This may arise from a read error, as a much more abundant clone is one base away. Because the CDR3 is missing its conserved closing phenylalanine or tryptophan, this is likely a read error. The chain recombines TRBV7-2 with TRBJ1-6; tentative D call: TRBD1 (5 bases). The CDR3 is made up of 13 amino acids. Germline V CDR1 and CDR2: SGHTA, FQGNSA. V gave up 10 bases and J gave up 4 bases, with 11 bases separating them. The CDR3 is CATNKGYNSPLHS. The CDR3 nucleotides read TGTGCCACCAACAAGGGGTATAATTCACCCCTCCACTCT.

This clonotype was seen ten or more times. V is TRBV7-2 and J is TRBJ1-1; D perhaps matches TRBD1 (5 bases). Trimming cost V 3 bases and J 4 bases, with 12 bases left between them. Germline-derived CDR1 and CDR2 are SGHTA and FQGNSA. This CDR3 contains 14 residues. The CDR3 DNA follows: TGTGCCAGCAGCTTTAAAATAGGGGTCACTGAAGCTTTCTTT. Translation: CASSFKIGVTEAFF.

The genes are TRBV4-1 and TRBJ2-3; D is undetermined. CDR3 size: 15 residues. V dropped 0 bases and J dropped 1 base, with 8 bases sitting between them. Per the germline V gene, CDR1 is MGHRA and CDR2 is YSYEKL. In nucleotides, the CDR3 is TGCGCCAGCAGCCAAGATCCCAGCGGCACAGATACGCAGTATTTT. It translates to CASSQDPSGTDTQYF.

This chain connects TRBV7-6 to TRBJ1-1, with D unclear. The length of the CDR3 is 14 residues. Trimming took 4 bases from V and 7 from J, leaving 16 bases between them. Per the germline V gene, CDR1 is SGHVS and CDR2 is FNYEAQ. The CDR3 sequence: CASSSQVLVGEAFF. The DNA for the CDR3 is TGTGCCAGCAGCTCCCAGGTTCTGGTGGGTGAAGCTTTCTTT.

This clonotype was detected many times. This chain links TRBV7-2 with TRBJ2-7; 12 bases map to TRBD2. Germline V CDR1 and CDR2: SGHTA, FQGNSA. J was trimmed by 4 bases and V by 4 bases; bases with no gene match: 2. There are 14 residues in the CDR3. The CDR3, as DNA: TGTGCCAGCAGCTCTAGCGGGGGGGCGTACGAGCAGTACTTC. Its translation: CASSSSGGAYEQYF.

This clonotype was seen a few times. The CDR3 nucleotides are TGCGCCAGCAGTTTCATCTCCTACGAGCAGTACTTC. Residues: CASSFISYEQYF. The chain combines TRBV10-2 with TRBJ2-7; D not resolved. V shed 5 bases and J shed 0 bases, with 5 bases lying between them. The germline V gene has CDR1 WSHSY and CDR2 SAAADI. The CDR3 is made up of 12 amino acids.

The chain combines TRBV12-3 or TRBV12-4 with TRBJ1-1, with D uncertain. The CDR3 loop spans 14 amino acids. The V end was cut by 5 bases, the J end by 1 base, with 11 bases between. CDR3 DNA sequence: TGTGCCAGCAGTCTATCCGTGGGGAACACTGAAGCTTTCTTT. It is translated as CASSLSVGNTEAFF.

The chain joins TRBV15 to TRBJ2-2, with D unclear. V was trimmed by 4 bases and J by 4 bases, leaving 4 bases between them. Germline lookup yields CDR1 LNHNV and CDR2 YYDKDF (reference sequence). This CDR3 has 12 residues. The CDR3 here is CATSKGTGELFF. Written as DNA, the CDR3 is TGTGCCACCAGCAAGGGCACCGGGGAGCTGTTTTTT.

The rearrangement joins TRBV11-2 to TRBJ2-1; D not resolved. The germline V gene encodes CDR1 SGHAT and CDR2 FQNNGV. The V end lost 5 bases, the J end lost 0 bases, and 14 bases lay between the germline ends. The CDR3 runs 16 residues. The chain's CDR3 is CASSNAPATSYNEQFF. In DNA, the CDR3 is TGTGCCAGCAGCAATGCTCCAGCGACCTCCTACAATGAGCAGTTCTTC. Together with reference TRBV11-2 and TRBJ2-1, the CDR3 gives the full variable domain: EAGVAQSPRYKIIEKRQSVAFWCNPISGHATLYWYQQILGQGPKLLIQFQNNGVVDDSQLPKDRFSAERLKGVDSTLKIQPAKLEDSAVYLCASSNAPATSYNEQFFGPGTRLTVL.

This clonotype was detected only a few times. The chain employs TRBV7-6 and TRBJ2-3; TRBD2 matches 12 bases. CDR1 and CDR2 (germline): SGHVS, FNYEAQ. This CDR3 spans 19 amino acids. V trimming: 5 bases; J trimming: 5 bases; junction bases outside the gene matches: 17. The CDR3 DNA reads as TGTGCCAGCAGCGCCAGGGCTAGCGGGGGGGCAGGGGAAGAAGATACGCAGTATTTT. Its protein is CASSARASGGAGEEDTQYF.

There are a few counts of this clonotype. This rearrangement joins TRBV12-3 or TRBV12-4 to TRBJ2-7; 8 bases line up with TRBD1. The CDR3 sequence is 11 residues long. The V gene end was trimmed by 7 bases and the J gene end by 9 bases; junction bases not matched to a gene: 5. CDR3 amino acids: CASTQGQVQYF. CDR3 bases: TGTGCCAGCACTCAGGGACAGGTGCAGTACTTC.

The V gene is TRBV5-6, the J gene TRBJ1-6; D ambiguous. The V and J ends lost 3 bases and 0 bases respectively, with 7 bases between them. Germline V lookup: CDR1 SGHDT, CDR2 YYEEEE. The length of the CDR3 is 15 residues. The CDR3 is CASSSLGSYNSPLHF. The DNA for the CDR3 is TGTGCCAGCAGCTCCCTGGGCTCCTATAATTCACCCCTCCACTTT.

The chain carries TRBV20-1 and TRBJ2-1, with TRBD2 matching over 8 bases. V was clipped by 5 bases and J by 4 bases; unmatched bases: 7. The germline CDR1 and CDR2 sequences are DFQATT and SNEGSKA (reference sequence). The CDR3 is 14 residues long. The CDR3 DNA follows: TGCAGTGCTCTTTGGACTAGCCGTTACAATGAGCAGTTCTTC. It specifies CSALWTSRYNEQFF.

This clonotype turned up a few times. V and J are TRBV6-2 or TRBV6-3 and TRBJ2-1, with D perhaps TRBD1 or TRBD2 (6 bases each). This CDR3 is built from 13 residues. Trimming removed 10 bases at V and 6 bases at J, with 16 bases between. Per germline, CDR1 MNHEY and CDR2 SVGEGT. CDR3 protein: CATRRGLVNEQFF. The DNA of the CDR3 is TGTGCCACCCGCCGGGGGCTAGTCAATGAGCAGTTCTTC.

The V call is TRBV18, the J call TRBJ2-5, with 10 nucleotides matching TRBD1. J gave up 4 bases and V 3 bases, and 17 bases lay outside the gene matches. Germline assignment: CDR1 KGHSH and CDR2 LQKENI. CDR3 length equals 19 residues. The CDR3 spells CASSPDRGPFFPHTETQYF. CDR3 nucleotide sequence: TGTGCCAGCTCACCTGACAGGGGGCCGTTTTTTCCCCACACAGAGACCCAGTACTTC.

This sequence joins TRBV6-5 and TRBJ1-1; 11 nucleotides line up with TRBD1. After removal of 6 bases from V and 3 bases from J, the junction contained 12 bases not matched to a gene. CDR1 MNHEY and CDR2 SVGAGI come from the germline V gene. This CDR3 comprises 17 residues. CDR3 coding DNA: TGTGCCAGCAGCTTGGACAGGGGGCGGAAATTGGACACTGAAGCTTTCTTT. Protein sequence: CASSLDRGRKLDTEAFF.

This clonotype turned up a few times. This chain connects TRBV7-9 to TRBJ1-3; the D gene is possibly TRBD1 (6 bases). This CDR3 has 13 amino acids. V lost 9 bases and J 2 bases, leaving 11 bases between the germline ends. CDR1 SEHNR and CDR2 FQNEAQ come from the germline V gene (reference sequence). CDR3 protein: CARQGLTGNTIYF. CDR3 bases: TGTGCCAGACAGGGTCTCACTGGAAACACCATATATTTT.

This clonotype was found a few times. This chain links TRBV12-3 or TRBV12-4 with TRBJ2-1; 7 nucleotides line up with TRBD2. The CDR3 contains 15 residues. Trimming removed 6 bases from V and 8 bases from J; junction bases left unmatched: 13. The chain's CDR3 is CASRSVGGRVDEQFF. DNA of the CDR3: TGTGCCAGCAGATCTGTGGGCGGGAGAGTCGATGAGCAGTTCTTC.

This clonotype was detected only a few times. The J gene is TRBJ2-3, the V gene TRBV23-1; D gene unclear. TRBV23-1 is assigned to the ORF class and has an uncertain function. The V end lost 0 bases, the J end lost 0 bases, and 10 bases lay between the germline ends. The CDR3 length is 16 residues. In nucleotides, the CDR3 is TGCGCCAGCAGTCAATCCAGGAGCTTAAGCACAGATACGCAGTATTTT. As protein: CASSQSRSLSTDTQYF.

This sequence joins TRBV18 and TRBJ2-7; 7 bases are shared with TRBD2. V was pared by 5 bases and J by 1 base, with 8 bases of the junction left unmatched. The CDR3 sequence is 15 residues long. Germline loops: CDR1 KGHSH, CDR2 LQKENI. CDR3 loop: CASSKSGGGSYEQYF. The CDR3 nucleotides are TGTGCCAGCTCAAAGAGCGGCGGGGGATCCTACGAGCAGTACTTC. The full variable domain, completed using reference TRBV18 and TRBJ2-7, is NAGVMQNPRHLVRRRGQEARLRCSPMKGHSHVYWYRQLPEEGLKFMVYLQKENIIDESGMPKERFSAEFPKEGPSILRIQQVVRGDSAAYFCASSKSGGGSYEQYFGPGTRLTVT.

The chain couples TRBV2 to TRBJ2-3, with 8 bases matching TRBD1. Germline CDR1 reads SNHLY; CDR2 reads FYNNEI. V trimming: 9 bases; J trimming: 5 bases; junction bases outside the gene matches: 7. This CDR3 comprises 13 residues. The CDR3 nucleotides are TGTGCCAGAGGACAGGGATTTATAGATACGCAGTATTTT. Amino acid sequence: CARGQGFIDTQYF.